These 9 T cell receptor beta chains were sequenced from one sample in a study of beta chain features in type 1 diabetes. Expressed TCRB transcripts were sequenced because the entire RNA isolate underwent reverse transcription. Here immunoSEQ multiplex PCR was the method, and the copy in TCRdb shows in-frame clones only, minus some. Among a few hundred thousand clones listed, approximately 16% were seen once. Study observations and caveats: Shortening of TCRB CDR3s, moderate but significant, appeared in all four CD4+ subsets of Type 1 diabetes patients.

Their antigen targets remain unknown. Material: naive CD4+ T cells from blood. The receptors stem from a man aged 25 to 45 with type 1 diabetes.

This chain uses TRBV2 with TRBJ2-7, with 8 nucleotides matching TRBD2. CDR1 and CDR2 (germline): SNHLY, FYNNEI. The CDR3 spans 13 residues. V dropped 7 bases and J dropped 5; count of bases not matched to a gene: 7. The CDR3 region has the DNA TGTGCCAGCACTCAAACTAGCGGTAACGAGCAGTACTTC. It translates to CASTQTSGNEQYF.

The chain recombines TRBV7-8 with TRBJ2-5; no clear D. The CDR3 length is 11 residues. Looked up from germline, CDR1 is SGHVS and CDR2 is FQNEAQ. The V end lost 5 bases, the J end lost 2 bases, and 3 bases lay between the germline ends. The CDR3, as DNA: TGTGCCAGCAGCCGACAAGAGACCCAGTACTTC. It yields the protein CASSRQETQYF.

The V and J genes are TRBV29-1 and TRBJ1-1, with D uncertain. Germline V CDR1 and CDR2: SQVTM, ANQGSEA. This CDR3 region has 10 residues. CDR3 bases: TGCACCGCACATCACACTGAAGCTTTCTTT. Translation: CTAHHTEAFF.

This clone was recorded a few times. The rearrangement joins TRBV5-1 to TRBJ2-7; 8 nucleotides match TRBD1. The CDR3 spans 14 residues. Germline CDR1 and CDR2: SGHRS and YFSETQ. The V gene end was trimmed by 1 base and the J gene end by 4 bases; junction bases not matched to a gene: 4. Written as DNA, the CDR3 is TGCGCCAGCAGCTTGCAGGGGGCGTTATACGAGCAGTACTTC. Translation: CASSLQGALYEQYF.

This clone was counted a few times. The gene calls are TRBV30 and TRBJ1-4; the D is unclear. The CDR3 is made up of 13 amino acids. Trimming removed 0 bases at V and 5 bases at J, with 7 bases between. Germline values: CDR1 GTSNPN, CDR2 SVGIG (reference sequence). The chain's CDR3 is CAWSVLGNEKLFF. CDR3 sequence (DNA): TGTGCCTGGAGTGTACTGGGGAATGAAAAACTGTTTTTT.

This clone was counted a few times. The CDR3 loop reads CASRTIRISGIYEQYF. The CDR3 coding sequence is TGTGCCAGCAGGACTATTCGGATTTCTGGGATTTACGAGCAGTACTTC. The rearrangement uses TRBV28 and TRBJ2-7; a weak D match, TRBD2 (5 bases). Per germline, CDR1 MDHEN and CDR2 SYDVKM. CDR3 size: 16 residues. Deletions cut 6 bases from V and 4 bases from J, with 22 bases between.

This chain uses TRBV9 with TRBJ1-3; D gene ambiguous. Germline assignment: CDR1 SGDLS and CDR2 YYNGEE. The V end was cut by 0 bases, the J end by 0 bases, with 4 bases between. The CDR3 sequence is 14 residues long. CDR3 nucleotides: TGTGCCAGCAGCGTAGTAAGCTCTGGAAACACCATATATTTT. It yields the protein CASSVVSSGNTIYF.

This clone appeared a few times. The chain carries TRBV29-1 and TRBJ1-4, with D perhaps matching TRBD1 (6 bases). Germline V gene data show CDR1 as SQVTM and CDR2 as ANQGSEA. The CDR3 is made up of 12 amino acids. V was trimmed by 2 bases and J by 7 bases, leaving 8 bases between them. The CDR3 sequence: CSVETGAEKLFF. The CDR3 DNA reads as TGCAGCGTTGAAACGGGGGCTGAAAAACTGTTTTTT.

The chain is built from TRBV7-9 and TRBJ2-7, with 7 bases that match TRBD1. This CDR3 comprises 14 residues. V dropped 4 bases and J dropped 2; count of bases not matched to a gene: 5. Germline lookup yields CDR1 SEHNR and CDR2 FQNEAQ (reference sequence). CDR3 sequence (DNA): TGTGCCAGCAGCTGGGGGACAGTCACCTACGAGCAGTACTTC. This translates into CASSWGTVTYEQYF.